The 15 T cell receptor beta chains reported below all come from one sample, sequenced in a study of T cells in Graves' hyperthyroidism and ophthalmopathy. Authors of the study amplified TCR beta CDR3 regions from RNA transcripts. RT-PCR in the first round (using the HTBI primer set) targeted the TCR CDR3. MiXCR was run by TCRdb on the multiplex PCR reads, yielding one entry per CDR3 protein. The sample shows 600,000 to 650,000 distinct CDR3 sequences, more than 20% of them seen only once. Sequenced material: blood. These receptors were taken from a man aged 25 to 45 with Graves' ophthalmopathy.

The genes are TRBV19 and TRBJ2-7; 8 nucleotides agree with TRBD2. The CDR3 length is 14 residues. CDR1 LNHDA and CDR2 SQIVND come from the germline V gene (reference sequence). V lost 5 bases, J lost 4 bases, and 7 bases stayed unmatched. The CDR3 here is CASSSAGTSYEQYF. DNA for the CDR3: TGTGCCAGTAGTTCAGCCGGGACTAGTTACGAGCAGTACTTC.

This clonotype was counted at least ten times. The chain couples TRBV11-3 to TRBJ1-1; D uncertain. V gave up 0 bases and J gave up 0 bases, with 8 bases separating them. The CDR3 length is 15 residues. In germline, CDR1 is SGHNT, CDR2 YENEEA. The CDR3 DNA sequence: TGTGCCAGCAGCTTAGACGGCGGTCTGAACACTGAAGCTTTCTTT. It translates to CASSLDGGLNTEAFF.

This clonotype has only one observation. This chain links TRBV2 with TRBJ2-2; possible D gene TRBD2, 6 bases. Trimming took 8 bases from V and 9 from J, leaving 25 bases between them. Germline CDR1 and CDR2: SNHLY and FYNNEI. The CDR3 contains 16 residues. The DNA of the CDR3 is TGTGCCAGCCGCCCCTCGGGGCTGGAGGGTATCCGGGAGCTGTTTTTT. Protein sequence: CASRPSGLEGIRELFF.

This clonotype was seen ten or more times. The rearrangement uses TRBV11-2 and TRBJ2-3; D is unresolved. The germline V gene has CDR1 SGHAT and CDR2 FQNNGV. Trimming took off 4 bases at V and 1 base at J, with 12 bases between the two ends. The CDR3 runs 15 residues. CDR3 sequence reads: CASSSRTRGTDTQYF. The CDR3 region has the DNA TGTGCCAGCAGCTCCCGGACCCGGGGCACAGATACGCAGTATTTT.

J is TRBJ1-1 and V is TRBV20-1; D not resolved. Germline values: CDR1 DFQATT, CDR2 SNEGSKA (reference sequence). Trimming took off 4 bases at V and 4 bases at J, with 16 bases between the two ends. The CDR3 consists of 14 residues. CDR3 amino acids: CSAKAGPTVTEAFF. CDR3 nucleotide sequence: TGCAGTGCTAAAGCCGGGCCAACGGTCACTGAAGCTTTCTTT.

This clonotype came up a few times. The rearrangement links TRBV4-1 to TRBJ2-7, with TRBD1 matching 8 bases. V trimming: 4 bases; J trimming: 3 bases; junction bases outside the gene matches: 8. The germline CDR1 and CDR2 sequences are MGHRA and YSYEKL. The CDR3 runs to 15 residues. Written as DNA, the CDR3 is TGCGCCAGCAGCCCGGTGACAGGGGTGGACTACGAGCAGTACTTC. Residues: CASSPVTGVDYEQYF.

This rearrangement joins TRBV6-1 to TRBJ2-4; D is undetermined. This CDR3 contains 14 residues. Germline CDR1 MNHNS, CDR2 SASEGT. Trimming cost V 4 bases and J 4 bases, with 11 bases left between them. The CDR3 sequence is CASSVLGPKNIQYF. The CDR3 DNA sequence: TGTGCCAGCAGTGTCCTAGGGCCGAAAAACATTCAGTACTTC.

This clonotype was counted once. The chain joins TRBV5-1 to TRBJ2-7, with TRBD1 matching 8 bases. Germline loops: CDR1 SGHRS, CDR2 YFSETQ. With V trimmed by 4 bases and J by 3 bases, 9 bases remained unmatched. There are 15 residues in the CDR3. CDR3 nucleotide sequence: TGCGCCAGCAGCACTGACAGGGGCCCACTCTACGAGCAGTACTTC. Translated: CASSTDRGPLYEQYF.

This clonotype was detected a few times. This rearrangement joins TRBV30 to TRBJ1-1; no clear D gene. CDR3 length: 16 amino acids. V was shortened by 2 bases and J by 1 base, with 17 bases between the two germline ends. The V gene's germline CDR1 is GTSNPN and CDR2 SVGIG (reference sequence). The CDR3 sequence: CAWSPPSRRWNTEAFF. The CDR3 nucleotides are TGTGCCTGGAGTCCCCCTTCCCGGCGGTGGAACACTGAAGCTTTCTTT.

The V gene is TRBV7-8, the J gene TRBJ2-2, with a weak D call TRBD1 (6 bases). This CDR3 comprises 14 residues. The V gene's germline CDR1 is SGHVS and CDR2 FQNEAQ. The V end was cut by 5 bases, the J end by 4 bases, with 11 bases between. The DNA of the CDR3 is TGTGCCAGCAGCGCCGACAGGCTCACCGGGGAGCTGTTTTTT. It encodes CASSADRLTGELFF.

As to this clonotype: The CDR3 does not close with the conserved phenylalanine or tryptophan, likely indicating a read error. The V and J genes are TRBV11-2 and TRBJ2-7, with D possibly TRBD2 on 6 matching bases. CDR1 is SGHAT, CDR2 FQNNGV, per germline. Trimming stripped 3 bases from V and 0 bases from J, with 12 bases between. This CDR3 spans 15 amino acids. The CDR3 loop is CASSLGGVSSYEQYL. Written as DNA, the CDR3 is TGTGCCAGCAGCTTGGGGGGAGTTAGCTCCTACGAGCAGTACCTC.

This clonotype came up a few times. The genes are TRBV29-1 and TRBJ2-1; TRBD2 might be the D (5 bases). CDR3 length: 14 residues. The germline V and J ends were trimmed by 2 bases and 2 bases, with 10 bases remaining between them. From germline, CDR1 is SQVTM and CDR2 ANQGSEA. The CDR3, as DNA: TGCAGCGTTGAACCCGGGATAGCCTACAATGAGCAGTTCTTC. Translating it yields CSVEPGIAYNEQFF.

This clonotype has ten or more counts. The chain's CDR3 is CASSLSPSWNEQFF. The CDR3 DNA reads TGTGCCAGCAGTTTATCTCCTAGCTGGAATGAGCAGTTCTTC. This sequence joins TRBV27 and TRBJ2-1; D might be TRBD2 (5 bases). Germline CDR1 is MNHEY and CDR2 is SMNVEV (reference sequence). V was clipped by 0 bases and J by 7 bases, with 10 bases between them. The CDR3 length is 14 residues.

This clonotype was observed at least ten times. The rearrangement links TRBV28 to TRBJ1-2, with 7 bases lining up with TRBD1. The CDR3 totals 12 residues. Germline values: CDR1 MDHEN, CDR2 SYDVKM. After removal of 4 bases from V and 7 bases from J, the junction contained 3 bases not matched to a gene. The CDR3 region has the DNA TGTGCCAGCAGTTCCGACAGGGTTGGCTACACCTTC. Protein sequence: CASSSDRVGYTF.

The V and J genes are TRBV5-1 and TRBJ2-2; D perhaps matches TRBD2 (6 bases). Trimming took off 7 bases at V and 6 bases at J, with 22 bases between the two ends. This CDR3 spans 16 amino acids. Germline CDR1 is SGHRS and CDR2 is YFSETQ. CDR3 in amino acids: CASREIVGGGPGELFF. CDR3 nucleotides: TGCGCCAGCCGCGAAATCGTTGGTGGAGGGCCCGGGGAGCTGTTTTTT.